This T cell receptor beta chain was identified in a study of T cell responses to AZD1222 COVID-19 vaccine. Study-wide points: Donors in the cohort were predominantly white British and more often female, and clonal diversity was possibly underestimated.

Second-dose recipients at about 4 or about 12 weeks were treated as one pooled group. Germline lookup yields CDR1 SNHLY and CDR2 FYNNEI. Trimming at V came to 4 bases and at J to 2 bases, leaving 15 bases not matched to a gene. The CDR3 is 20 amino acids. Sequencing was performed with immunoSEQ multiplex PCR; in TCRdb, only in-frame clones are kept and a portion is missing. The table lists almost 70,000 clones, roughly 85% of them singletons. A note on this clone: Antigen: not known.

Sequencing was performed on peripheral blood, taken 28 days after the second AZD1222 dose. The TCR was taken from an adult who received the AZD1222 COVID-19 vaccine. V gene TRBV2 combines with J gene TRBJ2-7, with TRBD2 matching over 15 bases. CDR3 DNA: TGTGCCAGCAGTGGAAGACAGGGGACTAGCGGGGGGCAGGGTCCCTACGAGCAGTACTTC. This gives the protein CASSGRQGTSGGQGPYEQYF.